This T cell receptor beta chain was sequenced for a study of control samples from healthy donors and cancer patients. Only one count was recorded for this clone. The germline V gene encodes CDR1 WSHSY and CDR2 SAAADI. V lost 6 bases and J lost 1; bases outside the gene matches: 6. The CDR3 is 16 residues long. Repertoires were generated with immunoSEQ multiplex PCR, while TCRdb's copy carries only in-frame clones and drops some. The table shows approximately 94,000 clones, with about 86% occurring only once. The sequenced material came from blood. The V gene is TRBV10-2, the J gene TRBJ2-2, with 9 positions matching TRBD1. The receptor was isolated from a woman between 45 and 65 years old in good health. The CDR3 DNA reads as TGCGCCAGCAGAGTACCGGGACAGGGGAACACCGGGGAGCTGTTTTTT. Its protein product is CASRVPGQGNTGELFF.